A selection of T cell receptor beta chains follows, all from one sample in a study of cytomegalovirus exposure and HLA in healthy donors. Only in-frame clones appear in the TCRdb table, and some are missing; sequencing was by immunoSEQ multiplex PCR. The sample consists of approximately 140,000 clones, approximately 80% of them appearing once. Sequencing was performed on PBMCs. The receptors originated from a man aged 18 to 30 in good health and CMV-seronegative. The CDR3 runs from the conserved cysteine through the conserved F or W. The D gene is left open where the match is weak. Size values are once, few and many counts, or a class for expanded clones, and some rows have none.

v_call	j_call	d_call	clone_size	cdr3_nt	cdr3_aa
TRBV27	TRBJ1-1	.	few	TGTGCCAGCAGTTTATATCCAGGAATTGCTGAAGCTTTCTTT	CASSLYPGIAEAFF
TRBV5-4	TRBJ2-5	TRBD1	.	TGTGCCAGCAGCTTCAAGGGGGCCCACCAAGAGACCCAGTACTTC	CASSFKGAHQETQYF
TRBV5-4	TRBJ1-1	.	.	TGTGCCAGCAGCCGTCCAGTGGCGGGGCTGAACACTGAAGCTTTCTTT	CASSRPVAGLNTEAFF
TRBV5-4	TRBJ1-2	.	.	TGTGCCAGCAGCAAGGATAGGGAGTCCTACACCTTC	CASSKDRESYTF
TRBV28	TRBJ2-1	TRBD2	few	TGTGCCAGCAGCCTTAGCGGGAGGGCCGGTGAGCAGTTCTTC	CASSLSGRAGEQFF
TRBV5-1	TRBJ1-1	TRBD1	.	TGCGCCAGCAGCTCGACAGGGTCGAACACTGAAGCTTTCTTT	CASSSTGSNTEAFF
TRBV7-2	TRBJ2-5	TRBD2	.	TGTGCCAGCAGTTCAGGGGGGCTAGCGGGGGGAGGGCAAGAGACCCAGTACTTC	CASSSGGLAGGGQETQYF
TRBV18	TRBJ2-7	TRBD1	.	TGTGCCAGCTCACAGGACAGGTTCTACGAGCAGTACTTC	CASSQDRFYEQYF
TRBV9	TRBJ2-7	.	.	TGTGCCAGCAGCCCTTCTTTAGGCAGGTCCTACGAGCAGTACTTC	CASSPSLGRSYEQYF
TRBV18	TRBJ2-1	TRBD1	.	TGTGCCAGCTCACCACCAGGACAGGGGGATGATGAGCAGTTCTTC	CASSPPGQGDDEQFF
TRBV6-1	TRBJ1-2	.	.	TGTGCCAGCAGTGACGGGGGGTACGGCTACACCTTC	CASSDGGYGYTF
TRBV18	TRBJ2-7	.	once	TGTGCCAGCTCACCATTTCAACAGGCCGTTAACGAGCAGTACTTC	CASSPFQQAVNEQYF
TRBV7-9	TRBJ2-7	TRBD1	.	TGTGCCAGCAGCTTATATGCGACAGGGGGCTACGAGCAGTACTTC	CASSLYATGGYEQYF
TRBV19	TRBJ2-7	.	.	TGTGCCAGCCAGGGGTTCGACGAGCAGTACTTC	CASQGFDEQYF
TRBV5-1	TRBJ1-1	.	once	TGCGCCAGCAGCTTGGAGTCAGGGGTGAACACTGAAGCTTTCTTT	CASSLESGVNTEAFF
TRBV6-5	TRBJ2-1	.	.	TGTGCCAGCAGTTACTCGGCACAGTCCTACAATGAGCAGTTCTTC	CASSYSAQSYNEQFF
TRBV11-3	TRBJ2-3	TRBD1	.	TGTGCCAGCAGCTTAGATGGACAGGGGGCAGATACGCAGTATTTT	CASSLDGQGADTQYF
TRBV7-2	TRBJ2-7	.	.	TGTGCCAGCAGCTTTTTCGGACAGACCTACGAGCAGTACTTC	CASSFFGQTYEQYF
TRBV5-6	TRBJ2-7	.	.	TGTGCCAGCAGCTTGGGTCTTAGGACAGAGCGGGAGCAGTACTTC	CASSLGLRTEREQYF
TRBV5-4	TRBJ2-2	TRBD1	few	TGTGCCAACCGGGACAGGAACACCGGGGAGCTGTTTTTT	CANRDRNTGELFF
TRBV19	TRBJ1-5	.	.	TGTGCCAGCGCCCCTGATGGAGGAGACCAGCCCCAGCATTTT	CASAPDGGDQPQHF
TRBV9	TRBJ2-7	TRBD1	.	TGTGCCAGCAGTGAGACAGGGGGGGCCTACGAGCAGTACTTC	CASSETGGAYEQYF
TRBV5-4	TRBJ1-2	.	.	TGTGCCAGCAGCGCCCCGGCCAGGGGCGACTATGGCTACACCTTC	CASSAPARGDYGYTF
TRBV7-3	TRBJ2-7	TRBD2	.	TGTGCCAGCAGCCCAGGGACTAGCGGGAGTTTCCACGAGCAGTACTTC	CASSPGTSGSFHEQYF
TRBV19	TRBJ1-1	TRBD1	.	TGTGCCAGTAGTCCCGGACAGGGGATGAACACTGAAGCTTTCTTT	CASSPGQGMNTEAFF
TRBV5-6	TRBJ2-7	TRBD2	.	TGTGCCAGCAGCTCCCCACCGGGACTAGAGAGGTACGAGCAGTACTTC	CASSSPPGLERYEQYF
TRBV11-3	TRBJ2-1	TRBD2	few	TGTGCCAGCAGCTTAGCTGGCGGGAGCCTGGATGAGCAGTTCTTC	CASSLAGGSLDEQFF
TRBV9	TRBJ2-5	TRBD2	.	TGTGCCAGCAGCGTAGGCCCTGGGGGAAGCGGGGGGTACCAAGAGACCCAGTACTTC	CASSVGPGGSGGYQETQYF
TRBV2	TRBJ1-1	.	.	TGTGCCAGCACCAACGGGGGGCAGGGGTTAAGGGCTGAAGCTTTCTTT	CASTNGGQGLRAEAFF
TRBV7-2	TRBJ2-1	TRBD2	.	TGTGCCAGCAGCTTAGCGAGCGGGAGGGCAGGGGCCTACAATGAGCAGTTCTTC	CASSLASGRAGAYNEQFF
TRBV19	TRBJ1-2	TRBD1	.	TGTGCCAGTAGCATCCGGACAGGGAGACGTGGCTACACCTTC	CASSIRTGRRGYTF
TRBV7-8	TRBJ2-5	.	.	TGTGCCAGCAGCTTAACCCTAGCGCAAGAGACCCAGTACTTC	CASSLTLAQETQYF
TRBV4-1	TRBJ2-3	TRBD2	few	TGCGCCAGCAGCCAAGATAGAGGCGGGGGGCGTACAGATACGCAGTATTTT	CASSQDRGGGRTDTQYF
TRBV2	TRBJ2-3	TRBD2	.	TGTGCCAGCAGCCACCCGGGACTAGCGGGAGGCACAGATACGCAGTATTTT	CASSHPGLAGGTDTQYF
TRBV11-2	TRBJ2-1	TRBD2	.	TGTGCCAGCAGCTTTGGTCCAGCGGGAGGCAATGAGCAGTTCTTC	CASSFGPAGGNEQFF
TRBV5-1	TRBJ2-1	TRBD2	few	TGCGCCAGCAGCTTACTAGCGGCCGACAATGAGCAGTTCTTC	CASSLLAADNEQFF
TRBV6-5	TRBJ2-2	.	.	TGTGCCAGCGGCCTAGCAGGTTCGAACACCGGGGAGCTGTTTTTT	CASGLAGSNTGELFF
TRBV7-9	TRBJ2-1	TRBD2	.	TGTGCCAGCAGCTATCTAGCGGGGATTTACAATGAGCAGTTCTTC	CASSYLAGIYNEQFF
TRBV2	TRBJ2-7	TRBD1	once	TGTGCCAGCACGCGGACAGGGAAATACGAGCAGTACTTC	CASTRTGKYEQYF
TRBV5-6	TRBJ2-7	TRBD1	.	TGTGCCAGCAGCTCGACAGGGAACGAGCAGTACTTC	CASSSTGNEQYF
TRBV28	TRBJ2-7	TRBD2	.	TGTGCCAGCAGCCGACTAGCGGGAAACTACGAGCAGTACTTC	CASSRLAGNYEQYF
TRBV19	TRBJ1-5	TRBD1	.	TGTGCCACCGTAAGGACGGGACAGGGCAGCAATCAGCCCCAGCATTTT	CATVRTGQGSNQPQHF
TRBV6-6	TRBJ2-1	.	.	TGTGCCAGCAGCCCTAGGACAACCTCCTACAATGAGCAGTTCTTC	CASSPRTTSYNEQFF
TRBV28	TRBJ2-4	TRBD1	few	TGTGCCAGCAGTGACGGACAGGGATTCCCCTCAGCCCCGTACTTC	CASSDGQGFPSAPYF
TRBV9	TRBJ2-6	.	few	TGTGCCAGCAGTGGTTTGAGCTCTGGGGCCAACGTCCTGACTTTC	CASSGLSSGANVLTF
TRBV6-1	TRBJ2-3	TRBD2	.	TGTGCCAGCAGCGTTACTAGCGGGAGCGCAGATACGCAGTATTTT	CASSVTSGSADTQYF
TRBV19	TRBJ1-2	TRBD1	.	TGTGCCAGTAGTACAACGACAGGGGGCGATTATGGCTACACCTTC	CASSTTTGGDYGYTF
TRBV5-1	TRBJ1-1	TRBD1	.	TGCGCCAGCAGGTTAGACAGGGGTGAGGACACTGAAGCTTTCTTT	CASRLDRGEDTEAFF